This T cell receptor (beta chain) appears in the sequencing data of a study of CD8+ T cells in alopecia areata. Study results and caveats: Alphabeta T cells residing in normal skin are also sequenced in scalp samples.

A word on this clone: Its antigen remains unidentified.

The sorting of PBMCs gave CD4+ and CD8+ T cells. RNA extraction and reverse transcription yielded cDNA as sequencing template. Some clones are missing from TCRdb's copy, which holds only in-frame ones; the method was immunoSEQ multiplex PCR. The profile shows fewer than 150,000 clones, approximately 60% of them singletons. Germline-derived CDR1 and CDR2 are ENHRY and SYGVKD. CDR3 length: 14 amino acids. Trimming cost V 2 bases and J 1 base; bases outside gene matches: 0. The chain combines TRBV10-3 with TRBJ1-1; 8 positions match TRBD1. The sequenced sample consisted of CD4+ T cells sorted from blood. The clonotype was recovered from a human donor in good health. CDR3 in amino acids: CAISEGQGNTEAFF. In DNA, the CDR3 is TGTGCCATCAGTGAGGGACAGGGGAACACTGAAGCTTTCTTT.